Listed below are T cell receptor beta chains from one sample, sequenced in a study of blood T cell repertoires in COVID-19. Repertoires were generated with immunoSEQ multiplex PCR, while TCRdb's copy carries only in-frame clones and drops some. In the table there are under 200,000 clones, approximately 85% of which are singletons. The sample taken for sequencing was peripheral blood. All receptors derive from a man aged 60-69 years who had recovered from COVID-19. CDR3s include the opening cysteine and the closing phenylalanine or tryptophan. D genes are given only for firm matches. Part of the rows lack a size; the others show once, few, many or a class for expanded clones.

TRBD2	TRBV11-3	-	TRBJ2-3	TGTGCCAGCAGCAGGGGACTAGCGGGGGGCTCAGGCACAGATACGCAGTATTTT	CASSRGLAGGSGTDTQYF
TRBD1	TRBV15	-	TRBJ1-2	TGTGCCACCAGCAGAGAGAGTACCGGGACAGGGGGTGGCTACACCTTC	CATSRESTGTGGGYTF
TRBD1	TRBV14	-	TRBJ1-1	TGTGCCAGCAGCTACGGACAGGGCGGGATGAACACTGAAGCTTTCTTT	CASSYGQGGMNTEAFF
-	TRBV7-2	-	TRBJ2-5	TGTGCCAGCAGCTTCTGGCGGGGGCTGCAAGAGACCCAGTACTTC	CASSFWRGLQETQYF
TRBD2	TRBV19	-	TRBJ2-7	TGTGCCACCTCGGGGGGGGCGTCCTACGAGCAGTACTTC	CATSGGASYEQYF
TRBD2	TRBV11-1	-	TRBJ2-5	TGTGCCAGCAGCCCCCGGGATAGCGGGGGGCAAGAGACCCAGTACTTC	CASSPRDSGGQETQYF
-	TRBV25-1	-	TRBJ2-7	TGTGCCAGCAGTGAATCGAGTGCGTCCTACGAGCAGTACTTC	CASSESSASYEQYF
TRBD2	TRBV6-6	-	TRBJ2-1	TGTGCCAGCAGTCGACTAGCGGGGACCGTCTACAATGAGCAGTTCTTC	CASSRLAGTVYNEQFF
-	TRBV5-6	-	TRBJ1-6	TGTGCCAGCAGCTTCTGGCAGATGGATAATTCACCCCTCCACTTT	CASSFWQMDNSPLHF
TRBD1	TRBV4-1	-	TRBJ1-5	TGCGCCAGCAGCCAAGATGGGGACAGGTTTCAGCCCCAGCATTTT	CASSQDGDRFQPQHF
TRBD1	TRBV5-1	-	TRBJ1-1	TGCGCCAGCAGCCGAGGACAGGCGAACACTGAAGCTTTCTTT	CASSRGQANTEAFF
-	TRBV27	few	TRBJ1-6	TGTGCCAGCAGCAGAGGGGGTTCACCCCTCCACTTT	CASSRGGSPLHF
TRBD2	TRBV19	-	TRBJ2-3	TGTGCCAGTAGTATATATTCCGCGGGGGGCACAGATACGCAGTATTTT	CASSIYSAGGTDTQYF
TRBD1	TRBV5-1	-	TRBJ1-1	TGCGCCAGCAGCTTTACAGGGGGCAGAGAAGCTTTCTTT	CASSFTGGREAFF
-	TRBV6-5	-	TRBJ1-1	TGTGCCAGCAGTTACGTCCGGGGGTTGGGCACTGAAGCTTTCTTT	CASSYVRGLGTEAFF
-	TRBV15	-	TRBJ2-7	TGTGCCACCAGCAGAGATCTTAGCAGCGACGAGCAGTACTTC	CATSRDLSSDEQYF
-	TRBV28	many	TRBJ1-4	TGTGCCAGCAGTACACCCTCCAATGAAAAACTGTTTTTT	CASSTPSNEKLFF
-	TRBV11-3	-	TRBJ2-7	TGTGCCAGCAGCCCCCCCGCTAGCTACGAGCAGTACTTC	CASSPPASYEQYF
-	TRBV7-6	-	TRBJ1-4	TGTGCCAGCAGCTTAGAGGGGGGGCCTAATGAAAAACTGTTTTTT	CASSLEGGPNEKLFF
TRBD1	TRBV5-1	-	TRBJ2-5	TGCGCCAGCAGCGTACTTACAGGGGGCGCCGGGGAGACCCAGTACTTC	CASSVLTGGAGETQYF
-	TRBV3-1/TRBV3-2	-	TRBJ1-1	TGTGCCAGCAGCCAAGCTGGGGGGACGACTGAAGCTTTCTTT	CASSQAGGTTEAFF
-	TRBV11-3	-	TRBJ2-2	TGTGCCAGCAGTTCTCTCAGAACCGGGGAGCTGTTTTTT	CASSSLRTGELFF
-	TRBV7-3	-	TRBJ1-1	TGTGCCAGCAGCCCGGGACACCAGAACACTGAAGCTTTCTTT	CASSPGHQNTEAFF
-	TRBV27	-	TRBJ2-2	TGTGCCACCAGCCCGGGGGGCCGAAACACCGGGGAGCTGTTTTTT	CATSPGGRNTGELFF
-	TRBV18	-	TRBJ1-1	TGTGCCAGCTCACCCCAGGCTGACACTGAAGCTTTCTTT	CASSPQADTEAFF
-	TRBV20-1	few	TRBJ2-2	TGCAGTGCTAGTGGGCCGGGACTCAGGACCGGGGAGCTGTTTTTT	CSASGPGLRTGELFF
TRBD1	TRBV5-1	-	TRBJ2-2	TGCGCCAGCAGCTTAATCGGGCAGGGGGCAACCGGGGAGCTGTTTTTT	CASSLIGQGATGELFF
TRBD2	TRBV7-7	-	TRBJ2-1	TGTGCTAGCAGCTTAAGCGGGGGGCCCTACAATGAGCAGTTCTTC	CASSLSGGPYNEQFF
TRBD2	TRBV9	-	TRBJ2-5	TGTGCCAGCAGCCCCCGGACTAGCGGGGGGTACCAAGAGACCCAGTACTTC	CASSPRTSGGYQETQYF
-	TRBV24-1	few	TRBJ2-1	TGTGCCACCAGTGATTTGGGTCCGGGAAATGAGCAGTTCTTC	CATSDLGPGNEQFF
-	TRBV9	-	TRBJ2-3	TGTGCCAGCAGCGTAGCTGGACAGACAGATACGCAGTATTTT	CASSVAGQTDTQYF
TRBD1	TRBV4-3	-	TRBJ2-1	TGCGCCAGCAGCCAAGGGGACAGGGATCGCGAGCAGTTCTTC	CASSQGDRDREQFF
-	TRBV7-6	once	TRBJ2-1	TGTGCCAGCAGCTTAGGATCGAAAGGGGCAGGGGATGAGCAGTTCTTC	CASSLGSKGAGDEQFF
-	TRBV29-1	-	TRBJ2-5	TGCGGTCACAGGGACGGAGGAGAGACCCAGTACTTC	CGHRDGGETQYF
TRBD1	TRBV5-8	-	TRBJ1-5	TGTGCCAGCAGCTCGGGACAGGGGTATCAGAATCAGCCCCAGCATTTT	CASSSGQGYQNQPQHF
TRBD1	TRBV18	-	TRBJ2-2	TGTGCCAGCTCACCACTCGACAGGGGAGGAACCGGGGAGCTGTTTTTT	CASSPLDRGGTGELFF
TRBD1	TRBV6-5	-	TRBJ2-2	TGTGCCAGTCACAGGGGTACCGGGGAGCTGTTTTTT	CASHRGTGELFF
TRBD1	TRBV24-1	-	TRBJ1-5	TGTGCCACCAGTGATTCCGGGACAGGTGTTATTGGGAGCAATCAGCCCCAGCATTTT	CATSDSGTGVIGSNQPQHF
-	TRBV4-2	-	TRBJ2-2	TGTGCCAGCAGCCAAGGTTCCGGGACTCAGTGGGAGCTGTTTTTT	CASSQGSGTQWELFF
-	TRBV4-2	once	TRBJ2-2	TGTGCCAGCAGCCCCGGGGGGACAAACACCGGGGAGCTGTTTTTT	CASSPGGTNTGELFF
TRBD1	TRBV5-1	-	TRBJ1-1	TGCGCCAGCAGCTGGACAGGGAATCCCGAAGCTTTCTTT	CASSWTGNPEAFF
-	TRBV2	once	TRBJ1-4	TGTGCCAGCCTGGACAGTCGGGAAAAACTGTTTTTT	CASLDSREKLFF
-	TRBV18	-	TRBJ1-2	TGTGCCAGCTCACCACCGGGGGGTGAATTTGGCTACACCTTC	CASSPPGGEFGYTF
-	TRBV9	-	TRBJ2-1	TGTGCCAGCAGCTCCCGGAATAGCCCCTACAATGAGCAGTTCTTC	CASSSRNSPYNEQFF
-	TRBV7-3	-	TRBJ1-6	TGTGCCAGCAGCTTATATAGGGAGGGCTCCTATAATTCACCCCTCCACTTT	CASSLYREGSYNSPLHF
-	TRBV5-1	-	TRBJ2-1	TGCGCCAGCAGCTATACAGGGCCCTACAATGAGCAGTTCTTC	CASSYTGPYNEQFF
TRBD2	TRBV3-1/TRBV3-2	-	TRBJ2-3	TGTGCCAGCAGCCACCGACTAGCGGGGGGGCCCGATACGCAGTATTTT	CASSHRLAGGPDTQYF
-	TRBV30	-	TRBJ2-3	TGTGCCTGGAGTTTTGGGGGCAGCGACCTCACAGATACGCAGTATTTT	CAWSFGGSDLTDTQYF
-	TRBV9	-	TRBJ2-1	TGTGCCAGCAGCCATCCGTCAGGGGTCGGCGGCAATGAGCAGTTCTTC	CASSHPSGVGGNEQFF
-	TRBV7-3	-	TRBJ1-3	TGTGCCAGCAGCCAAGGACAGCCCAACTCTGGAAACACCATATATTTT	CASSQGQPNSGNTIYF
-	TRBV18	-	TRBJ1-1	TGTGCCAGCTCAGCCCAGGACATGAACACTGAAGCTTTCTTT	CASSAQDMNTEAFF
TRBD2	TRBV7-2	-	TRBJ2-3	TGTGCCAGCAGCCTCGGGACTAGTGCAGATACGCAGTATTTT	CASSLGTSADTQYF
TRBD1	TRBV10-3	-	TRBJ1-1	TGTGCCATCAGTTTTACGACAGGGGGTCAGCTTAACACTGAAGCTTTCTTT	CAISFTTGGQLNTEAFF
-	TRBV19	once	TRBJ1-4	TGTGCCAGTAGTAACTCGGGGAGGGAAAAACTGTTTTTT	CASSNSGREKLFF
-	TRBV3-1/TRBV3-2	-	TRBJ2-3	TGTGCCAGCAGCCCATTGTCCCCAGATACGCAGTATTTT	CASSPLSPDTQYF